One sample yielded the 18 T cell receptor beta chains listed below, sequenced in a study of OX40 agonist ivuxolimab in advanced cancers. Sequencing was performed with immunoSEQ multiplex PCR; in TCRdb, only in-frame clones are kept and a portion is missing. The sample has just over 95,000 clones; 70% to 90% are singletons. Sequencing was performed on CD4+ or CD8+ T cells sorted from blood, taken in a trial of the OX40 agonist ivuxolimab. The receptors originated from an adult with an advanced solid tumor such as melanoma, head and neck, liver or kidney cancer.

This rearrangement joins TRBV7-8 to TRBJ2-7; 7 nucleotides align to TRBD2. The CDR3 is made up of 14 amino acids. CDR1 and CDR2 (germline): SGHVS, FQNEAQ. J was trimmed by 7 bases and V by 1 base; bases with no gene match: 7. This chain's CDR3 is CASSLVAGEVEQYF. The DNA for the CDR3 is TGTGCCAGCAGCTTAGTGGCGGGAGAAGTTGAGCAGTACTTC.

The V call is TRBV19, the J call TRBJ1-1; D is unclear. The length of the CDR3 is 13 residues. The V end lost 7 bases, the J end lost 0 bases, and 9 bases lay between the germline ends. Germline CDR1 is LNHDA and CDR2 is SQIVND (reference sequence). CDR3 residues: CASTAEMNTEAFF. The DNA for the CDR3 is TGTGCCAGTACCGCAGAAATGAACACTGAAGCTTTCTTT.

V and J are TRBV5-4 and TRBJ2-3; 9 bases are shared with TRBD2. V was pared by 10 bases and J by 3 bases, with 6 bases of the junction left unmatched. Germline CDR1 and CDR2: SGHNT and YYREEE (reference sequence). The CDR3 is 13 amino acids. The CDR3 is CAGKREATDTQYF. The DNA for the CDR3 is TGTGCCGGTAAGCGGGAGGCGACAGATACGCAGTATTTT.

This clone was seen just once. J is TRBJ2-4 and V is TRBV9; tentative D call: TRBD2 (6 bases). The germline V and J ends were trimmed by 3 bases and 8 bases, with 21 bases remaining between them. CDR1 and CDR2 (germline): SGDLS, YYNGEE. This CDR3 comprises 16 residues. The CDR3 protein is CASSETSFSPRDIQYF. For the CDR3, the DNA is TGTGCCAGCAGCGAAACTAGCTTCTCCCCAAGAGACATTCAGTACTTC.

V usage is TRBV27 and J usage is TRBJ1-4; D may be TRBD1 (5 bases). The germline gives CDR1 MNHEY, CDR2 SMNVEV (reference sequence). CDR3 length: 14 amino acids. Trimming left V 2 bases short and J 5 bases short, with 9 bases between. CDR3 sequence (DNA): TGTGCCAGCAGTTTAGGGGGGTTCAATGAAAAACTGTTTTTT. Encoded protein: CASSLGGFNEKLFF.

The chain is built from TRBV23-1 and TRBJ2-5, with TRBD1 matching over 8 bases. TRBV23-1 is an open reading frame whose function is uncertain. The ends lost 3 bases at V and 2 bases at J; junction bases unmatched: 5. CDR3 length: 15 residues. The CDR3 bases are TGCGCCAGCAGTCAGCCAGGGGGCCGGCAAGAGACCCAGTACTTC. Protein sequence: CASSQPGGRQETQYF.

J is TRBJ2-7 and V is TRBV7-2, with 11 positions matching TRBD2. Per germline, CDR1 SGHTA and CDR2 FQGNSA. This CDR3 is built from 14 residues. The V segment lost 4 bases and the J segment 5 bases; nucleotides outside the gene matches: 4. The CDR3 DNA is TGTGCCAGCAGCTCCCTAGCGGGAGGCAACGAGCAGTACTTC. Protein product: CASSSLAGGNEQYF.

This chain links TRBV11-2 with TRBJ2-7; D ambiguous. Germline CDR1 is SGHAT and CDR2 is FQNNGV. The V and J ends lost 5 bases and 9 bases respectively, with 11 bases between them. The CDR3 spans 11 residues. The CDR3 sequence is CASSHGPAQYF. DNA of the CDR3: TGTGCCAGCAGCCACGGACCGGCGCAGTACTTC.

The CDR3 protein is CASHLGEETQYF. For the CDR3, the DNA is TGTGCCAGCCATCTCGGGGAAGAGACCCAGTACTTC. This rearrangement joins TRBV2 to TRBJ2-5; possibly TRBD2 for D (5 bases). This CDR3 region has 12 residues. Trimming left V 8 bases short and J 3 bases short, with 10 bases between. CDR1 is SNHLY, CDR2 FYNNEI, per germline.

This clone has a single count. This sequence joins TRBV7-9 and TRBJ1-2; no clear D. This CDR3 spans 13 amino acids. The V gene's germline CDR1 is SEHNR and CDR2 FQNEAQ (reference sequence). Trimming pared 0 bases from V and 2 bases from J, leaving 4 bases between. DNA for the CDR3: TGTGCCAGCAGCTTAGCCAGGAACTATGGCTACACCTTC. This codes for CASSLARNYGYTF.

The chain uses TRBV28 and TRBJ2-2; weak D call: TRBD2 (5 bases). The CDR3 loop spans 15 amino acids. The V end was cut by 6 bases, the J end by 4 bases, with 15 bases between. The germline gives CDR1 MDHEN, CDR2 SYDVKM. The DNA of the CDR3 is TGTGCCAGCAGGGCGAGCGGCGGGTTCACCGGGGAGCTGTTTTTT. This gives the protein CASRASGGFTGELFF. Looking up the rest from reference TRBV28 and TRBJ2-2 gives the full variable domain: DVKVTQSSRYLVKRTGEKVFLECVQDMDHENMFWYRQDPGLGLRLIYFSYDVKMKEKGDIPEGYSVSREKKERFSLILESASTNQTSMYLCASRASGGFTGELFFGEGSRLTVL.

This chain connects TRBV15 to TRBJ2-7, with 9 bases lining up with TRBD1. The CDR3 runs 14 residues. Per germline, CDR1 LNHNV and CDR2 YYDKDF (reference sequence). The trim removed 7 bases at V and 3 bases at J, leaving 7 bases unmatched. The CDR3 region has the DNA TGTGCCACCAAGGCCGGGACAGGGAACTACGAGCAGTACTTC. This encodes CATKAGTGNYEQYF.

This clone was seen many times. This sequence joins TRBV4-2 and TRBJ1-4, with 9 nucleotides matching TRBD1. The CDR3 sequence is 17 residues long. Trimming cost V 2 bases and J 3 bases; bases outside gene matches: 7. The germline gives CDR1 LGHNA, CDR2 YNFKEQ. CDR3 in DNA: TGTGCCAGCAGCCAATCCGGGACAGGGTCGGCTAATGAAAAACTGTTTTTT. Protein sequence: CASSQSGTGSANEKLFF.

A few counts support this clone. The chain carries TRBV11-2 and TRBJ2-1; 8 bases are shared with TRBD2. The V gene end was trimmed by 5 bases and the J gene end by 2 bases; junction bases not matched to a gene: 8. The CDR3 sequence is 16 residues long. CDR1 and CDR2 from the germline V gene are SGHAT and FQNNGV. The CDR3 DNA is TGTGCCAGCAGCCCGAGGGTAGCGGGGACCTACAATGAGCAGTTCTTC. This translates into CASSPRVAGTYNEQFF.

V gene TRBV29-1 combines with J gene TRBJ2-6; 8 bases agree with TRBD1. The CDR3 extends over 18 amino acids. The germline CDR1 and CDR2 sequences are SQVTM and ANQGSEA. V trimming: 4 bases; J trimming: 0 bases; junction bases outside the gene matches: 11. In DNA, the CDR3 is TGCAGCGTTGGAAGGAGTGGACAGGGCGTCTCTGGGGCCAACGTCCTGACTTTC. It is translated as CSVGRSGQGVSGANVLTF.

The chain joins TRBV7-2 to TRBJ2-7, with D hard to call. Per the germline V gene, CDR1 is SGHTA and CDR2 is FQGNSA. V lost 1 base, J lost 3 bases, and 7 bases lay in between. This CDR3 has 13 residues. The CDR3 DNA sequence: TGTGCCAGCAGCTTAGAACGGATCTACGAGCAGTACTTC. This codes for CASSLERIYEQYF.

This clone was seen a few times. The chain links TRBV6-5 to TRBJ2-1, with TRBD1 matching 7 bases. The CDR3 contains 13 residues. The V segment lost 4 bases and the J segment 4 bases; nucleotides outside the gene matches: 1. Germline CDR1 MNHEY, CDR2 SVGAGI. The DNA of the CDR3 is TGTGCCAGCAGTTCACAGGGGTACAATGAGCAGTTCTTC. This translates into CASSSQGYNEQFF.

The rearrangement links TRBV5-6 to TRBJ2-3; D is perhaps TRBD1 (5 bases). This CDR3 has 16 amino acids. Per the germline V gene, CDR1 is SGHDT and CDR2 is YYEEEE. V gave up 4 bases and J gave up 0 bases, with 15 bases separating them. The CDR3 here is CASSPTGLISTDTQYF. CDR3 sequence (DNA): TGTGCCAGCAGCCCAACAGGTCTAATAAGCACAGATACGCAGTATTTT.